This TCR beta chain was documented in a study of shared clonotypes between healthy human individuals. Findings and caveats of the study: Compared with clonotypes that all four donors shared, non-shared clonotypes had lower generation probabilities.

Replicate PCRs run on sorted subsets employed approximately 200 ng DNA, approximately 30,000 T cell genomes. As originally analysed: Filtering was not the same, since immunoSEQ gave junction-only sequences without quality scores. Clones were sequenced by immunoSEQ multiplex PCR, and TCRdb holds only the in-frame ones, with some missing. D and trimming come from the DNA, and the V and J calls and clone size come from that table. The repertoire consists of millions of clones, with less than 95% occurring once and the leading ten covering about 1.1%. CD45RO-negative, CCR7-selected cells formed the naive CD8 fraction, which excluded terminally differentiated effector memory CD45RA+ cells. V shed 4 bases and J shed 0 bases, with 10 bases lying between them. The germline gives CDR1 MDHEN, CDR2 SYDVKM. The CDR3 is 15 amino acids. In regard to this clone: Its antigen is as yet unknown.

The source of this sequence is a young man in good health. The material sequenced was naive CD8+ T cells sorted from blood. The V and J genes are TRBV28 and TRBJ2-1, with D tentatively TRBD1 (5 bases). The CDR3 DNA is TGTGCCAGCAGTTATATGACAGTCTCCTACAATGAGCAGTTCTTC. This translates into CASSYMTVSYNEQFF. The full variable domain, rest sourced from reference TRBV28 and TRBJ2-1, is DVKVTQSSRYLVKRTGEKVFLECVQDMDHENMFWYRQDPGLGLRLIYFSYDVKMKEKGDIPEGYSVSREKKERFSLILESASTNQTSMYLCASSYMTVSYNEQFFGPGTRLTVL.